This T cell receptor (beta chain) was recorded in a study of T-cell reconstitution after alpha-beta-depleted transplantation in children. This clonotype has a count of ten or more. Its specificity is not known. Germline trimming cut 5 bases from V and 4 bases from J; bases unmatched to any gene: 7. There are 14 residues in the CDR3. CDR1 is MNHEY, CDR2 SMNVEV, per germline (reference sequence). The TCRbeta library incorporated unique molecular identifiers. TCRdb analysed the PCR reads with MiXCR anew, one entry per CDR3 protein. The sample records roughly 420,000 distinct CDR3 sequences, roughly 15% being singletons. Study-wide results and caveats: T-cell counts and diversity at one year following transplant were attributed mainly to newly produced T cells. Alpha-beta T cells about two months after transplant reportedly derived from several hundred expanded graft clones.

The clonotype was recovered from a boy in the first two years of life who had a stem cell transplant for Wiskott-Aldrich syndrome, so the T cells may come from the graft donor. The V call is TRBV27, the J call TRBJ2-5; 7 nucleotides match TRBD1. The specimen comprised PBMCs, mostly from graft donor cells, sampled 360 days after TCRalphabeta/CD19-depleted stem cell transplant. CDR3 in DNA: TGTGCCAGCAGTCCTCGGGACAGAGGAGAGACCCAGTACTTC. Its protein is CASSPRDRGETQYF.